The entry below describes one T cell receptor (beta chain). The data originate from a study of blood T cells in healthy people across ages. V was shortened by 3 bases and J by 3 bases, with 12 bases between the two germline ends. This CDR3 is 15 amino acids long. CDR1 is MDHEN and CDR2 is SYDVKM in the germline V gene. For the second PCR, which ran for 7 to 11 cycles, a sample-barcoded 5' primer and a J-beta primer mix were used. Each cDNA molecule was tagged by a template-switch adaptor that had 12 random nucleotides. TCRdb re-analysed the 5' RACE reads in MiXCR, keeping a single row per CDR3 protein. Of 1.5 million to 1.9 million distinct CDR3 sequences listed, approximately 43% are singletons.

The sample comprised blood. The J gene is TRBJ2-1, the V gene TRBV28, with D perhaps TRBD2 (5 bases). This TCR came from a woman aged 18-29 years in good health. The CDR3 here is CASSLWGDFYNEQFF. The CDR3, as DNA: TGTGCCAGCAGTTTGTGGGGAGATTTCTACAATGAGCAGTTCTTC.